This T cell receptor (beta chain) came from a study of memory B cells and T cells in multiple sclerosis. Measured with immunoSEQ multiplex PCR; TCRdb has only the in-frame clones, and not every one. The sample lists approximately 30,000 clones, 86% occurring once. Stimulus-free culture yielded autoproliferating CFSE-dim and non-proliferating CFSE-high T cells, each sequenced separately. Replicate wells were pooled after six to eight days of stimulus-free culture of under 5.5x10^7 CFSE-labeled PBMCs. The PBMCs received roughly 0.5 uM CFSE and serum-free culture with no added stimuli. With regard to this clone: Its antigen is currently unknown.

General observations from the study: Clone-set sizes differed between compartments, so shared clonotype counts needed normalization.

In germline, CDR1 is WNHNN, CDR2 SYGVQD (reference sequence). The V segment lost 2 bases and the J segment 5 bases; nucleotides outside the gene matches: 1. The CDR3 covers 13 residues. The TCR sequence derives from a human donor with multiple sclerosis. This sequence joins TRBV10-1 and TRBJ1-1; 8 nucleotides agree with TRBD1. Material for sequencing was PBMCs from blood kept in culture. Here the CDR3 DNA reads TGCGCCAGCAGTGAGACAGGGGGGACTGAAGCTTTCTTT. This sequence encodes CASSETGGTEAFF.